This TCR beta chain stems from a study of cytomegalovirus exposure and HLA in healthy donors. CDR3 length equals 15 residues. Trimming pared 0 bases from V and 0 bases from J, leaving 6 bases between. CDR1 and CDR2 from the germline V gene are SGHAT and FQNNGV. With regard to this clone: Its antigen is undetermined.

PCR involved 60 Vbeta and 13 Jbeta primers. The repertoire was sequenced with immunoSEQ multiplex PCR; TCRdb's copy has only in-frame clones and lacks some. The sample lists roughly 200,000 clones; more than 60% were seen once. General study points: Among donors in an Asian-associated ancestry cluster, a later analysis reportedly found fewer N-insertions than the approximately 670-donor mean.

The gene calls are TRBV11-2 and TRBJ2-1; tentative D call: TRBD1 (5 bases). The TCR sequence derives from a woman aged 60-70 years in good health and CMV-seropositive. Sequenced: PBMCs. CDR3 amino acids: CASSLEGVSYNEQFF. The CDR3 DNA reads TGTGCCAGCAGCTTAGAAGGGGTCTCCTACAATGAGCAGTTCTTC.